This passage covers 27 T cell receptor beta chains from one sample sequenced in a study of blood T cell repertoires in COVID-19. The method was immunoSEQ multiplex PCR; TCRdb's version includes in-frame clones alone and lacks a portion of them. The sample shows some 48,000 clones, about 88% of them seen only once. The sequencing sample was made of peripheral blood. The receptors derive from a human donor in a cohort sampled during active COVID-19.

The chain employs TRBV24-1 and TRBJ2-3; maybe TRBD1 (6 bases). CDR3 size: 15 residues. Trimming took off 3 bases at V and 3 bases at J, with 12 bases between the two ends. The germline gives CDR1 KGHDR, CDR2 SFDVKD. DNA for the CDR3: TGTGCCACCAGTGATGCCCTCGGACAGACAGATACGCAGTATTTT. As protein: CATSDALGQTDTQYF.

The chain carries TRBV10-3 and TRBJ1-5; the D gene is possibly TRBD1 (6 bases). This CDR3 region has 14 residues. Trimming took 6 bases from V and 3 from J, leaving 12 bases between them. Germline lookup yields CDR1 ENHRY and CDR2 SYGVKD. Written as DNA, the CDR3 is TGTGCCATCAGCCCGGACAGTAACAATCAGCCCCAGCATTTT. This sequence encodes CAISPDSNNQPQHF.

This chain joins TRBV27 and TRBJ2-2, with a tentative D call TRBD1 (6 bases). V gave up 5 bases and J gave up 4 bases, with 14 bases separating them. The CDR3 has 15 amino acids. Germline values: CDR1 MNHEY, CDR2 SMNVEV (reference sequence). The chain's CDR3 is CASSRTGQLTGELFF. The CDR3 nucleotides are TGTGCCAGCAGTAGAACGGGACAACTCACCGGGGAGCTGTTTTTT.

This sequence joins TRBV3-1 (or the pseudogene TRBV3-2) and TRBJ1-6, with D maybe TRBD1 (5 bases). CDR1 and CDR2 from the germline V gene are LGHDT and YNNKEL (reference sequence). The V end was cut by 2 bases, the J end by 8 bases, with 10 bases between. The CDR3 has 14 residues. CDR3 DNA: TGTGCCAGCAGCCAACGCTGGGGGGATTCACCCCTCCACTTT. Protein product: CASSQRWGDSPLHF.

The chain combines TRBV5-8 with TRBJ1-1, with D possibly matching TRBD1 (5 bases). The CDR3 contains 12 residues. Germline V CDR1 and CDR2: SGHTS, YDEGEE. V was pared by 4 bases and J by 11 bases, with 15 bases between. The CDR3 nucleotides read TGTGCCAGCAGCCCATGGGGCGTCGAGGCTTTCTTT. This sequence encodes CASSPWGVEAFF.

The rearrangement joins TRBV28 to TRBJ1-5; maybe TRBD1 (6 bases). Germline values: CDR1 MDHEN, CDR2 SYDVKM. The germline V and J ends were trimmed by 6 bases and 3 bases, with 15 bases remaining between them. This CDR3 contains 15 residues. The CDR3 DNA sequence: TGTGCCAGCAGCCGAACAGGGTCGGACAATCAGCCCCAGCATTTT. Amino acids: CASSRTGSDNQPQHF.

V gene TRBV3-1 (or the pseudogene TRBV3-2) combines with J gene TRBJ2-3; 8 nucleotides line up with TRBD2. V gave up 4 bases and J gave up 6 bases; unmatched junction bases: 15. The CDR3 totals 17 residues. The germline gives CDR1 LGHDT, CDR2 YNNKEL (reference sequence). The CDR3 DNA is TGTGCCAGCAGCCCCGCGCTCCTCGGGGGGGGATGGGATACGCAGTATTTT. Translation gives CASSPALLGGGWDTQYF.

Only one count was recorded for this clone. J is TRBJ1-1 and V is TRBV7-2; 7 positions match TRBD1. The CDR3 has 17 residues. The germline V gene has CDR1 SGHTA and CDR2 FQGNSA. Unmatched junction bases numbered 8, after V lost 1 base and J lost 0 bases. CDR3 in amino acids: CASSLEGQGQMNTEAFF. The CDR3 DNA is TGTGCCAGCAGCTTAGAGGGGCAGGGACAGATGAACACTGAAGCTTTCTTT.

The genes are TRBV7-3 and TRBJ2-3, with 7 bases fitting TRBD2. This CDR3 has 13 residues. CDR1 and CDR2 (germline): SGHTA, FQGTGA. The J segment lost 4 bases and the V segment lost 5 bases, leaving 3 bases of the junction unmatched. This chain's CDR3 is CASSPRGADTQYF. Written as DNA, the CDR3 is TGTGCCAGCAGCCCCCGGGGGGCAGATACGCAGTATTTT.

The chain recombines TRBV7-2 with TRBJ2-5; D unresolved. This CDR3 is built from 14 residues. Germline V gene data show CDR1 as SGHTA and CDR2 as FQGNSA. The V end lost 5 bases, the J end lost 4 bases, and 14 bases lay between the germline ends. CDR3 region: CASSQSRFRETQYF. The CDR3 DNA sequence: TGTGCCAGCAGCCAAAGCAGGTTCCGAGAGACCCAGTACTTC.

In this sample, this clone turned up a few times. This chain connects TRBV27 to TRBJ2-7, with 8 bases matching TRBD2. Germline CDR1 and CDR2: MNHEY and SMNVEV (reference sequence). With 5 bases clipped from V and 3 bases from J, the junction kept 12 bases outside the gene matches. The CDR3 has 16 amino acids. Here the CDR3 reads CASSPRGSGTFYEQYF. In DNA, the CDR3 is TGTGCCAGCAGTCCCCGGGGTAGCGGGACCTTCTACGAGCAGTACTTC.

The CDR3 here is CASSKDRDGLYGYTF. CDR3 DNA: TGTGCCAGCAGTAAGGACAGGGACGGCCTCTATGGCTACACCTTC. The rearrangement uses TRBV5-5 and TRBJ1-2; 8 nucleotides agree with TRBD1. The CDR3 has 15 amino acids. CDR1 is SGHKS, CDR2 YYEKEE, per germline (reference sequence). V lost 5 bases, J lost 4 bases, and 10 bases stayed unmatched.

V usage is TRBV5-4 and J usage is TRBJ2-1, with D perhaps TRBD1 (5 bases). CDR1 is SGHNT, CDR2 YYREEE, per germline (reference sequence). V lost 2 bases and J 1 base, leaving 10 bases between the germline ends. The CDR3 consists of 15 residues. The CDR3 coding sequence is TGTGCCAGCAGCTTAGGCAGGGCTTCCTACAATGAGCAGTTCTTC. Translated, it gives CASSLGRASYNEQFF.

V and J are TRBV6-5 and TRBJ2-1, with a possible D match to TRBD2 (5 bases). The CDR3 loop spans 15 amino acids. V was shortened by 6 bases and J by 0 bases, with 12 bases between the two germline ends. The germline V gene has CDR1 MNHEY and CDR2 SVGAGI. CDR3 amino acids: CASRGAYNSYNEQFF. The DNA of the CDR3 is TGTGCCAGCAGGGGAGCCTATAACTCCTACAATGAGCAGTTCTTC.

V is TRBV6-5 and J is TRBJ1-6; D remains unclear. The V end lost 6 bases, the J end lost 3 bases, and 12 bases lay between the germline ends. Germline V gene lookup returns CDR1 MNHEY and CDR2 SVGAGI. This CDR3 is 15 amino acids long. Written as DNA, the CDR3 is TGTGCCAGCAGATCCAGCGTTCACTATAATTCACCCCTCCACTTT. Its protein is CASRSSVHYNSPLHF.

CDR3 amino acids: CASSPGHLNTEAFF. As DNA, the CDR3 is TGTGCCAGCTCCCCGGGACACCTGAACACTGAAGCTTTCTTT. The chain links TRBV18 to TRBJ1-1, with D maybe TRBD1 (6 bases). The germline CDR1 and CDR2 sequences are KGHSH and LQKENI. This CDR3 has 14 residues. V was trimmed by 6 bases and J by 0 bases, leaving 11 bases between them.

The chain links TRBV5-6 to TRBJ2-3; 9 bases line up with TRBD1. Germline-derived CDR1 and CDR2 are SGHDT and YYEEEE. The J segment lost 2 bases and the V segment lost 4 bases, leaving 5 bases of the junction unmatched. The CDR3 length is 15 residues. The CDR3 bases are TGTGCCAGCAGCGCCCGGACAGGGGACACAGATACGCAGTATTTT. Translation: CASSARTGDTDTQYF.

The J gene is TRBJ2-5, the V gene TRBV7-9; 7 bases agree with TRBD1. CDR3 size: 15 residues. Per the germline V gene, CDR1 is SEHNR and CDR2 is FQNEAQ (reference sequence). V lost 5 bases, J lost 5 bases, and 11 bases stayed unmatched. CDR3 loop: CASSPGTAVLETQYF. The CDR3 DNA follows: TGTGCCAGCAGCCCCGGGACAGCGGTGTTGGAGACCCAGTACTTC.

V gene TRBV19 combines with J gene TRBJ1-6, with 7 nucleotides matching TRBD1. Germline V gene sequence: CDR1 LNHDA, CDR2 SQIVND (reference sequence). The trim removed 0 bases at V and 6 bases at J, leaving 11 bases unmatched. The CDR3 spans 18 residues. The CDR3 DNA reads TGTGCCAGTAGTATAGATGGGGGCCGCCGGGACAGTAATTCACCCCTCCACTTT. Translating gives CASSIDGGRRDSNSPLHF. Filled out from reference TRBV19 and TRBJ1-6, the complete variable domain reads DGGITQSPKYLFRKEGQNVTLSCEQNLNHDAMYWYRQDPGQGLRLIYYSQIVNDFQKGDIAEGYSVSREKKESFPLTVTSAQKNPTAFYLCASSIDGGRRDSNSPLHFGNGTRLTVT.

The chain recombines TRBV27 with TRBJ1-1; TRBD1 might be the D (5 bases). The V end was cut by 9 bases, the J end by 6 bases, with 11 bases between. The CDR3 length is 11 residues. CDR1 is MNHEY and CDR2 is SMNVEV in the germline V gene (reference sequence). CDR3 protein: CARMGGPEAFF. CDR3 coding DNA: TGTGCCAGGATGGGGGGTCCTGAAGCTTTCTTT.

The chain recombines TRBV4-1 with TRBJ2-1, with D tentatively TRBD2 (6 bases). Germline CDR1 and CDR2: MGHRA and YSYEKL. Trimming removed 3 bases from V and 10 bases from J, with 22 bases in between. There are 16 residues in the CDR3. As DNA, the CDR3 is TGCGCCAGCAGCCATCAAGTGGGGTACGGCGGGGTAGAGCAGTTCTTC. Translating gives CASSHQVGYGGVEQFF.

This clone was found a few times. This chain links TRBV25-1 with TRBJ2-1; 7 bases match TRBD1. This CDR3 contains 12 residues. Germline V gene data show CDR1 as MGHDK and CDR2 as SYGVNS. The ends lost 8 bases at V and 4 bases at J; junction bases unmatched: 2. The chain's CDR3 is CASSGQYNEQFF. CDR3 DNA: TGTGCCAGCTCGGGACAGTACAATGAGCAGTTCTTC.

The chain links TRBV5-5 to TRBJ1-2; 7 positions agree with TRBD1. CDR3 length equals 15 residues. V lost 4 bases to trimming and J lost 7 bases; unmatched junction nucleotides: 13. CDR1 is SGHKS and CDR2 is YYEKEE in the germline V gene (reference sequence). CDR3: CASSDQLTGFSGYTF. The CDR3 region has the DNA TGTGCCAGCAGCGATCAATTGACAGGGTTCAGTGGCTACACCTTC.

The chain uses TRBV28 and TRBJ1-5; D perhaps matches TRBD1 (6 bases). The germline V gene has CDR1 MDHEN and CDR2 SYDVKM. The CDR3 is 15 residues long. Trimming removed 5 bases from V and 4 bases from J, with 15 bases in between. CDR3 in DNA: TGTGCCAGCAGTAAATCGGGGGGCCGGAATCAGCCCCAGCATTTT. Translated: CASSKSGGRNQPQHF.

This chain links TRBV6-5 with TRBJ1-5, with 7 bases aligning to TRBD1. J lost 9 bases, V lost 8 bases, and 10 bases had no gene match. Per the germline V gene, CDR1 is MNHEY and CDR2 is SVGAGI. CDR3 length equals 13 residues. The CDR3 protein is CASRDSSSGPQHF. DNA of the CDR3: TGTGCCAGCCGGGACAGTTCTTCAGGGCCCCAGCATTTT.

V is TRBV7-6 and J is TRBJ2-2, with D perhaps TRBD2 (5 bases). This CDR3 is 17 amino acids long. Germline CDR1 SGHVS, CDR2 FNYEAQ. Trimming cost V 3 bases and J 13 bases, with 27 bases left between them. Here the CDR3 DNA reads TGTGCCAGCAGCTTTCTCCAGGAACTACCGAACAACGCGGGGCTGTTTTTT. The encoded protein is CASSFLQELPNNAGLFF.

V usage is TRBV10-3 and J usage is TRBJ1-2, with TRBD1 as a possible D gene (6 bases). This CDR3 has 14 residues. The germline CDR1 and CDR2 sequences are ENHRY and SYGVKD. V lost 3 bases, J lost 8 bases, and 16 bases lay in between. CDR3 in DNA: TGTGCCATCAGTGAAAACAGGGTTGAGTTCGGCTACACCTTC. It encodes CAISENRVEFGYTF.